These 10 T cell receptor beta chains share one sample of origin, sequenced in a study of human T cells and chemical hapten exposure. TCRdb reprocessed the RACE reads with MiXCR, giving one entry per CDR3 protein. The top ten clones hold approximately 4.7% of a sample with approximately 80,000 distinct CDR3 sequences, 8.5% to 12% of them seen once. Time point described: patch test 2, 6 weeks after DPC sensitization. Sample treatment: therapeutic diphenylcyclopropenone sensitization with weekly scalp DPC. The sample in question was whole blood, obtained in connection with sensitization to the hapten diphenylcyclopropenone (DPC). Receptors were obtained from a woman aged 45-65 years with alopecia areata. Some clones in this sample may be carry-over from other donors' samples.

This clonotype appeared many times. CDR3 bases: TGCAGCGTTGACGACAGAGCCATGAGGAATGAGCAGTTCTTC. Residues: CSVDDRAMRNEQFF. The chain links TRBV29-1 to TRBJ2-1; possible D gene TRBD1, 5 bases. Germline V gives CDR1 SQVTM, CDR2 ANQGSEA. The ends were cut back, 3 bases at V and 7 bases at J, with 16 bases in the middle. The CDR3 loop spans 14 amino acids.

This clonotype was found a few times. The junction does not match germline at one end; this may be a read error. The chain combines TRBV3-1 with TRBJ2-5; TRBD1 or TRBD2 may be the D gene (5 bases each). The V gene's germline CDR1 is LGHDT and CDR2 YNNKEL (reference sequence). The CDR3 length is 11 residues. The CDR3 spells CASSQAGLSVF. CDR3 bases: TGTGCCAGCAGCCAAGCGGGGCTATCCGTTTTC.

This clonotype was seen repeatedly, ten times or more. The rearrangement links TRBV5-4 to TRBJ2-1, with 12 bases that match TRBD2. Looked up from germline, CDR1 is SGHNT and CDR2 is YYREEE (reference sequence). With V trimmed by 4 bases and J by 8 bases, 10 bases remained unmatched. The CDR3 is 16 amino acids. CDR3 loop: CASSPWTSGNGYEQFF. In DNA form, the CDR3 reads TGTGCCAGCAGCCCCTGGACTAGCGGGAATGGCTATGAGCAGTTCTTC.

This clonotype was seen repeatedly, ten times or more. The V and J genes are TRBV20-1 and TRBJ1-2; D gene ambiguous. V was cut by 7 bases and J by 2 bases, with 5 bases left in between. Germline V CDR1 and CDR2: DFQATT, SNEGSKA (reference sequence). The CDR3 covers 10 residues. The CDR3 DNA reads TGCAGTGTCGGGAACTATGGCTACACCTTC. Translating gives CSVGNYGYTF.

This clonotype was counted a few times. The genes are TRBV3-1 and TRBJ2-1; D remains ambiguous. The CDR3 spans 13 residues. V was shortened by 0 bases and J by 12 bases, with 12 bases between the two germline ends. The germline CDR1 and CDR2 sequences are LGHDT and YNNKEL (reference sequence). The chain's CDR3 is CASSQEVYLRQFF. CDR3 bases: TGTGCCAGCAGCCAAGAGGTCTATTTGCGGCAGTTCTTC.

In this sample, this clonotype turned up many times. The chain combines TRBV3-1 with TRBJ2-4, with TRBD2 identical over 11 bases. The CDR3 is 17 residues long. Germline CDR1 LGHDT, CDR2 YNNKEL (reference sequence). The V and J ends lost 3 bases and 6 bases, in that order; junction bases with no gene match: 10. The CDR3 spells CASSHGQLAGVGNIQYF. The DNA of the CDR3 is TGTGCCAGCAGCCACGGGCAACTAGCGGGAGTGGGAAACATTCAGTACTTC.

Ten or more counts support this clonotype. The chain employs TRBV5-1 and TRBJ1-4, with D perhaps TRBD1 (6 bases). The V gene lost 2 bases and the J gene lost 2 bases, with 7 bases spanning the gap. CDR3 length: 14 residues. CDR1 is SGHRS and CDR2 is YFSETQ in the germline V gene. As DNA, the CDR3 is TGCGCCAGCAGCTTCGGGGGCACTAATGAAAAACTGTTTTTT. It specifies CASSFGGTNEKLFF. Combining the CDR3 with reference TRBV5-1 and TRBJ1-4 gives the whole variable domain KAGVTQTPRYLIKTRGQQVTLSCSPISGHRSVSWYQQTPGQGLQFLFEYFSETQRNKGNFPGRFSGRQFSNSRSEMNVSTLELGDSALYLCASSFGGTNEKLFFGSGTQLSVL.

The sample holds many counts of this clonotype. The CDR3 spells CASSPAGQGSNQPQHF. DNA for the CDR3: TGTGCCAGCAGCCCCGCAGGACAGGGGAGCAATCAGCCCCAGCATTTT. The chain recombines TRBV16 with TRBJ1-5, with 9 bases aligning to TRBD1. The CDR3 runs 16 residues. The germline V gene encodes CDR1 KGHSY and CDR2 FQNENV. V shed 4 bases and J 1 base; nucleotides not matched to a gene: 5. Full variable domain (missing parts from reference TRBV16 and TRBJ1-5): GEEVAQTPKHLVRGEGQKAKLYCAPIKGHSYVFWYQQVLKNEFKFLISFQNENVFDETGMPKERFSAKCLPNSPCSLEIQATKLEDSAVYFCASSPAGQGSNQPQHFGDGTRLSIL.

The chain carries TRBV28 and TRBJ2-1, with D hard to call. CDR3 size: 17 residues. Germline V gene data show CDR1 as MDHEN and CDR2 as SYDVKM. V was trimmed by 3 bases and J by 2 bases, leaving 17 bases between them. The CDR3 DNA sequence: TGTGCCAGCAGTTTCCCTCTGGCAGAGGTCCCCTACAATGAGCAGTTCTTC. Amino acid sequence: CASSFPLAEVPYNEQFF.

This clonotype was seen at least ten times. The genes are TRBV12-3 or TRBV12-4 and TRBJ1-5, with 8 bases that match TRBD1. With 5 bases clipped from V and 4 bases from J, the junction kept 16 bases outside the gene matches. This CDR3 spans 18 amino acids. The DNA of the CDR3 is TGTGCCAGCAGTCCAAAAGGACAGGGAGTTTTGGGGAATCAGCCCCAGCATTTT. Its protein is CASSPKGQGVLGNQPQHF.